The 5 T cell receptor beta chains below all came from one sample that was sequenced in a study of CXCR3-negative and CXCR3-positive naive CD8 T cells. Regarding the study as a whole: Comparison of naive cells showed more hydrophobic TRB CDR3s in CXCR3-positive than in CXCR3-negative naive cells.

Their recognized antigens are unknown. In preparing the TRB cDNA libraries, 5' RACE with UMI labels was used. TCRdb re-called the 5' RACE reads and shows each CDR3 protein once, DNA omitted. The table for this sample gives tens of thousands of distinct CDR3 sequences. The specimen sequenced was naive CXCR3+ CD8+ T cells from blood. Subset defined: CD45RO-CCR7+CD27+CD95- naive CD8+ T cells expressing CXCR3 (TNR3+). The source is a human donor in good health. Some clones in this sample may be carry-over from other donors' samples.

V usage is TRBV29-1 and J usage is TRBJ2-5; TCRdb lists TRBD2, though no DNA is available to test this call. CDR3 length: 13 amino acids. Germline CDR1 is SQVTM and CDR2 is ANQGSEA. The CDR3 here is CSVERAGRETQYF. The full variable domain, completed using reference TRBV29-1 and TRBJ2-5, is SAVISQKPSRDICQRGTSLTIQCQVDSQVTMMFWYRQQPGQSLTLIATANQGSEATYESGFVIDKFPISRPNLTFSTLTVSNMSPEDSSIYLCSVERAGRETQYFGPGTRLLVL.

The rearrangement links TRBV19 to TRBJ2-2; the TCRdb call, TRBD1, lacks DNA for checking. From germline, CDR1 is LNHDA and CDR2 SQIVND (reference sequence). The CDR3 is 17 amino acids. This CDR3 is CASSIDPGGGNTGELFF.

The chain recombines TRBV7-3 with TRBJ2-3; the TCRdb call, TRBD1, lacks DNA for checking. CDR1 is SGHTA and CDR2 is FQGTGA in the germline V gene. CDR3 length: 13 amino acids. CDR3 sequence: CASSGGARDTQYF. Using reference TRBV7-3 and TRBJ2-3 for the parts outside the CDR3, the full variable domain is GAGVSQTPSNKVTEKGKYVELRCDPISGHTALYWYRQSLGQGPEFLIYFQGTGAADDSGLPNDRFFAVRPEGSVSTLKIQRTERGDSAVYLCASSGGARDTQYFGPGTRLTVL.

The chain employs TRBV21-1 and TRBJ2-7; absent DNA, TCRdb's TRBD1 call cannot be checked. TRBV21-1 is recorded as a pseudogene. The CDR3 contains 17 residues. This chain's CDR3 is CASAIASGTDPSYEQYF.

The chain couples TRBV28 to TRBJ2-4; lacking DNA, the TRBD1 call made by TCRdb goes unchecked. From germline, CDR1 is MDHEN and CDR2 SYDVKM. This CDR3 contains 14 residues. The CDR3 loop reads CASSPRTGKNIQYF.